The 9 T cell receptor beta chains below all came from one sample that was sequenced in a study of cytomegalovirus exposure and HLA in healthy donors. PCR amplification relied on 60 Vbeta primers (plus 13 Jbeta primers). TCRdb's copy holds only in-frame clones and misses some; the assay was immunoSEQ multiplex PCR. Altogether about 130,000 clones are present, roughly 70% being singletons, with the ten largest covering less than 4.5%. Input material: PBMCs. These receptors originate from a man aged 25 to 40 in good health and CMV-seronegative.

The table lists this clone with a count of one. The CDR3 DNA reads as TGTGCCAGCAGCTTAACGGGAACTAGCGGGCCGGAGACCCAGTACTTC. Its protein product is CASSLTGTSGPETQYF. The chain joins TRBV7-3 to TRBJ2-5; 9 bases align to TRBD2. CDR1 and CDR2 (germline): SGHTA, FQGTGA. The CDR3 length is 16 residues. The ends lost 0 bases at V and 5 bases at J; junction bases unmatched: 7.

V is TRBV29-1 and J is TRBJ1-1; 9 bases are a match to TRBD1. This CDR3 comprises 16 residues. Germline trimming cut 0 bases from V and 0 bases from J; bases unmatched to any gene: 5. Per the germline V gene, CDR1 is SQVTM and CDR2 is ANQGSEA. The CDR3 region has the DNA TGCAGCGTTGAAGAAAGGGACAGGGTAATGAACACTGAAGCTTTCTTT. This sequence encodes CSVEERDRVMNTEAFF. Full variable domain (outside the CDR3, taken from reference TRBV29-1 and TRBJ1-1): SAVISQKPSRDICQRGTSLTIQCQVDSQVTMMFWYRQQPGQSLTLIATANQGSEATYESGFVIDKFPISRPNLTFSTLTVSNMSPEDSSIYLCSVEERDRVMNTEAFFGQGTRLTVV.

V usage is TRBV6-1 and J usage is TRBJ2-3; 8 nucleotides match TRBD2. J lost 6 bases, V lost 6 bases, and 8 bases had no gene match. The CDR3 consists of 14 residues. Germline assignment: CDR1 MNHNS and CDR2 SASEGT. The DNA of the CDR3 is TGTGCCAGCAGGGCGGGGGGCCGGGAGGATACGCAGTATTTT. Amino acid sequence: CASRAGGREDTQYF.

The chain couples TRBV6-4 to TRBJ2-7, with D possibly TRBD2 on 6 matching bases. Germline CDR1 and CDR2: MRHNA and SNTAGT. Trimming pared 4 bases from V and 4 bases from J, leaving 17 bases between. The CDR3 is 15 residues long. CDR3 amino acids: CASSASRGPTYEQYF. CDR3 nucleotides: TGTGCCAGCAGTGCTTCGCGGGGCCCGACATACGAGCAGTACTTC.

The chain couples TRBV4-3 to TRBJ2-5; D ambiguous. The end of the DNA fits TRBJ2-7 better, so the J call may be wrong. CDR1 and CDR2 from the germline V gene are LGHNA and YSLEER. The CDR3 contains 13 residues. The CDR3 region has the DNA TGCGCCAGCAGCCAAGATCAACCCTACGAGCAGTACTTC. The encoded protein is CASSQDQPYEQYF.

The chain is built from TRBV7-3 and TRBJ2-3; a weak D match, TRBD2 (6 bases). Germline-derived CDR1 and CDR2 are SGHTA and FQGTGA. The CDR3 contains 15 residues. The V gene lost 2 bases and the J gene lost 3 bases, with 12 bases spanning the gap. CDR3 protein: CASSLLQAGTDTQYF. The DNA for the CDR3 is TGTGCCAGCAGCTTACTCCAGGCGGGAACAGATACGCAGTATTTT. Full variable domain (remainder filled in from reference TRBV7-3 and TRBJ2-3): GAGVSQTPSNKVTEKGKYVELRCDPISGHTALYWYRQSLGQGPEFLIYFQGTGAADDSGLPNDRFFAVRPEGSVSTLKIQRTERGDSAVYLCASSLLQAGTDTQYFGPGTRLTVL.

Worth noting for this clone: The same CDR3 is also encoded by other DNA sequences in this sample. The genes are TRBV30 and TRBJ1-1; D gene ambiguous. V shed 0 bases and J shed 0 bases, with 8 bases lying between them. CDR1 GTSNPN and CDR2 SVGIG come from the germline V gene (reference sequence). The CDR3 has 14 residues. The CDR3 coding sequence is TGTGCCTGGAGTGTACGGGGTTTGAACACTGAAGCTTTCTTT. This sequence encodes CAWSVRGLNTEAFF.

V gene TRBV11-3 combines with J gene TRBJ1-1; D is perhaps TRBD1 (6 bases). The ends were cut back, 5 bases at V and 5 bases at J, with 18 bases in the middle. CDR3 length equals 15 residues. Germline V gene sequence: CDR1 SGHNT, CDR2 YENEEA. Here the CDR3 DNA reads TGTGCCAGCAGCCCCGGTGGGGGGGCGGAAACTGAAGCTTTCTTT. Its translation is CASSPGGGAETEAFF.

The genes are TRBV19 and TRBJ1-1; D is unclear. V gave up 4 bases and J gave up 3 bases, with 9 bases separating them. Germline CDR1 LNHDA, CDR2 SQIVND (reference sequence). CDR3 length: 13 amino acids. CDR3: CASSTGQDTEAFF. The CDR3, as DNA: TGTGCCAGTAGTACAGGCCAGGACACTGAAGCTTTCTTT.